What follows is one T cell receptor beta chain and its context. Per the study methods: Reference gene primer amplification yielded estimated nucleated cell counts. Assay used: immunoSEQ multiplex PCR; TCRdb lists only in-frame clones, some missing. That table furnishes V, J and clone size, whereas the DNA furnished D and trimming. This sample yields approximately 120,000 clones, of which nearly 85% are seen a single time; approximately 7% belongs to the top ten. This entry is derived from a study of blood T cell repertoires in COVID-19. Study details: Whether acute or convalescent, the COVID-19 samples came from the United States, Italy and Spain. T cells, B-cell-depleted T cells, or PBMCs provided the cDNA or gDNA that served as material.

The V segment lost 7 bases and the J segment 0 bases; nucleotides outside the gene matches: 9. The CDR3 is 16 amino acids. Germline V gene sequence: CDR1 SQVTM, CDR2 ANQGSEA. The chain uses TRBV29-1 and TRBJ1-1; TRBD1 agrees at 12 bases. The sequence was collected from a woman in her forties or fifties with acute or convalescent COVID-19. Input material: peripheral blood. In DNA form, the CDR3 reads TGCAGCGCCCCCGGGACAGGGGGCACCGTGAACACTGAAGCTTTCTTT. Translation: CSAPGTGGTVNTEAFF.